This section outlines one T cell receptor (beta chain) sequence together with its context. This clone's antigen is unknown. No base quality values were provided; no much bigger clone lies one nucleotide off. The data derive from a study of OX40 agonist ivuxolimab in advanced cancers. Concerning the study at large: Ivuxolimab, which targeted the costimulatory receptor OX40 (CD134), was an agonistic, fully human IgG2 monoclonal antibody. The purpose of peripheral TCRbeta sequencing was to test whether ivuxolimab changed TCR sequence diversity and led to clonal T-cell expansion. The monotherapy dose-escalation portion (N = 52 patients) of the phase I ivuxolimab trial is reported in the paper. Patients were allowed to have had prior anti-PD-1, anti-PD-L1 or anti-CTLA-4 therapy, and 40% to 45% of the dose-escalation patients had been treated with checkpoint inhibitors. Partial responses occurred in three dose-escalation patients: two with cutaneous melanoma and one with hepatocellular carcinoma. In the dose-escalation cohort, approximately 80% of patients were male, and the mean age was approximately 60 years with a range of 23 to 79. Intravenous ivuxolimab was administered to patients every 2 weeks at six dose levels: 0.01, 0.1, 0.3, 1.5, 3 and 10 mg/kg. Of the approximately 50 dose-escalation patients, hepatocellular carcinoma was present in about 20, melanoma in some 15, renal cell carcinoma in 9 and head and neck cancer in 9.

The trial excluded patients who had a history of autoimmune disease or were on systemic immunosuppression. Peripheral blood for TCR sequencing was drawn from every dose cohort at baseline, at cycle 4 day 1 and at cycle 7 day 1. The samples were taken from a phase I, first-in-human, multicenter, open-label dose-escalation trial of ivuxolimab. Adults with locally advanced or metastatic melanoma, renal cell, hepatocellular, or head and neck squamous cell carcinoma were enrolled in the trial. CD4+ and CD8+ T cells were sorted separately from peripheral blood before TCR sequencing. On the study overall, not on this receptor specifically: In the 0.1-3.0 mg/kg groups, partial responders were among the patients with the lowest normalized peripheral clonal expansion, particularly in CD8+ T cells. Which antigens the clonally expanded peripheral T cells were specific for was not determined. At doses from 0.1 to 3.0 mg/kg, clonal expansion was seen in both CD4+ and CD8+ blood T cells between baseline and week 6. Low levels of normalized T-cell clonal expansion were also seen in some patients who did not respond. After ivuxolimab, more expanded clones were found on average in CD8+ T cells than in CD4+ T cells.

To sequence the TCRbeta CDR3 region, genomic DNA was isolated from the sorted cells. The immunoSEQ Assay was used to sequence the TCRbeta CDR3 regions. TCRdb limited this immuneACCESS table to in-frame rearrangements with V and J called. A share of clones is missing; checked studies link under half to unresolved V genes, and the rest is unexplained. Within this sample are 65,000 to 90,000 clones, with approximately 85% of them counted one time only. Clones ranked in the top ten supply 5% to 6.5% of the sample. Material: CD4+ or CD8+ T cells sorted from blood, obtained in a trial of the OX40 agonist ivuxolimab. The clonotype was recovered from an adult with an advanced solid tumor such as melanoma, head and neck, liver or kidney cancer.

The CDR3 protein sequence reads: CASSSYRGRDTQYF. The bases read TGTGCCAGCAGCTCATACAGGGGAAGGGATACGCAGTATTTT. Recombination connected TRBV7-2 to TRBJ2-3; TRBD1 aligns with 7 central bases. According to the germline V gene, CDR1 reads SGHTA and CDR2 reads FQGNSA. The CDR3 holds 14 amino acids from the cysteine to the phenylalanine. The DNA shown is the 42-base CDR3, in frame from base 1. Trimming takes 4 bases off V and 6 bases off J; junction bases not matched to a gene: 7.